This T cell receptor beta chain was found in a study of beta chain features in type 1 diabetes. Trimming removed 2 bases from V and 0 bases from J, with 11 bases in between. Germline V gene sequence: CDR1 WNHNN, CDR2 SYGVQD (reference sequence). This CDR3 has 16 amino acids. Reverse transcribing all isolated RNA meant expressed TCRB transcripts were sequenced. Repertoires were generated with immunoSEQ multiplex PCR, while TCRdb's copy carries only in-frame clones and drops some. Among about 160,000 clones listed, roughly 9% were seen once. The origin of this receptor is a woman younger than 30 in good health. V gene TRBV10-1 combines with J gene TRBJ1-3, with D perhaps TRBD1 (6 bases). The sample comprised central memory CD4+ T cells from blood. The CDR3 DNA reads as TGCGCCAGCAGTGAGGGGCGGACAGTCTCTGGAAACACCATATATTTT. This encodes CASSEGRTVSGNTIYF.